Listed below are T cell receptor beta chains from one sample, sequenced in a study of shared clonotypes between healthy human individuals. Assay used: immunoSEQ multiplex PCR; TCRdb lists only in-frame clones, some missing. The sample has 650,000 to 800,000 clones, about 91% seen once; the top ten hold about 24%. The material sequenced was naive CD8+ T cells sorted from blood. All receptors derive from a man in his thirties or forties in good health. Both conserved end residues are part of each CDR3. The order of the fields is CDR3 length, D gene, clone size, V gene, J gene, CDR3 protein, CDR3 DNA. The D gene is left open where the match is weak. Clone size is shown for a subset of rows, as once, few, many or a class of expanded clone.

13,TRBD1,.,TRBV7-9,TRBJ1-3,CASSGQDWSTIYF,TGTGCCAGCAGCGGACAGGATTGGAGCACCATATATTTT
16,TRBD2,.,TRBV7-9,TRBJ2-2,CATETLAGGGTGELFF,TGTGCCACTGAGACACTAGCGGGAGGGGGCACCGGGGAGCTGTTTTTT
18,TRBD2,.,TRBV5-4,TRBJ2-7,CASSLAGLAGEFSYEQYF,TGTGCCAGCAGCTTGGCCGGCCTAGCGGGAGAATTCTCCTACGAGCAGTACTTC
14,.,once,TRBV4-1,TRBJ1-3,CASSQVIAGNTIYF,TGCGCCAGCAGCCAAGTAATAGCTGGAAACACCATATATTTT
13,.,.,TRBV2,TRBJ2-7,CASSVITDYEQYF,TGTGCCAGCAGTGTCATCACAGACTACGAGCAGTACTTC
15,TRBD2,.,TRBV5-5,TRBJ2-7,CASSFSSGSTYEQYF,TGTGCCAGCAGCTTTTCTAGCGGGTCGACCTACGAGCAGTACTTC
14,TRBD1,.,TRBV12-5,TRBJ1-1,CASSVDRGHTEAFF,TGTGCTAGTTCCGTGGACAGGGGACACACTGAAGCTTTCTTT
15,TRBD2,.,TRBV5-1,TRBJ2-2,CASSGASGNTGELFF,TGCGCCAGCAGCGGGGCTAGCGGGAACACCGGGGAGCTGTTTTTT
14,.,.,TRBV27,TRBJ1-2,CASSSRGLTGGYTF,TGTGCCAGCAGTTCCCGAGGACTGACGGGTGGCTACACCTTC
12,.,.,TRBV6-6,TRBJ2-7,CASSYSPHEQYF,TGTGCCAGCAGTTACTCCCCGCACGAGCAGTACTTC
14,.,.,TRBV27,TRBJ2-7,CASSPPGPTYEQYF,TGTGCCAGCAGCCCCCCCGGGCCTACCTACGAGCAGTACTTC
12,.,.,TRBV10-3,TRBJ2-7,CATGQRQYEQYF,TGTGCCACCGGGCAGCGGCAGTACGAGCAGTACTTC
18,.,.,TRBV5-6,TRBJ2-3,CASSLEGETRFEADTQYF,TGTGCCAGCAGCTTGGAGGGAGAGACTAGATTCGAGGCAGATACGCAGTATTTT
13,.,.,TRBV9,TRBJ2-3,CASSASTLDTQYF,TGTGCCAGCAGCGCATCCACTTTAGATACGCAGTATTTT
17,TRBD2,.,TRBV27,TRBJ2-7,CASSLSIAGGPSYEQYF,TGTGCCAGCAGTTTATCGATAGCGGGAGGGCCTAGTTACGAGCAGTACTTC
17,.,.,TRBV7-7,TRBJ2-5,CASSPLVGAGDQETQYF,TGTGCCAGCAGCCCATTAGTCGGGGCAGGGGACCAAGAGACCCAGTACTTC
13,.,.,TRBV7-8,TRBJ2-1,CASSFGGGYEQFF,TGTGCCAGCAGCTTTGGGGGGGGCTATGAGCAGTTCTTC
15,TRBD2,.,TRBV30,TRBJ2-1,CAWDEGGDPYNEQFF,TGTGCCTGGGACGAGGGAGGGGATCCCTACAATGAGCAGTTCTTC
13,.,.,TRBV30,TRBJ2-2,CAWSDQNTGELFF,TGTGCCTGGAGTGACCAGAACACCGGGGAGCTGTTTTTT
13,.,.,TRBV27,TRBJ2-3,CASSLYRADTQYF,TGTGCCAGCAGTTTATATCGGGCAGATACGCAGTATTTT
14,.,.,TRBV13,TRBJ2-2,CASSLTRRTGELFF,TGTGCCAGCAGCTTAACTAGGAGGACCGGGGAGCTGTTTTTT
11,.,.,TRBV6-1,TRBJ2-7,CASRAGNEQYF,TGTGCCAGCAGGGCAGGGAACGAGCAGTACTTC
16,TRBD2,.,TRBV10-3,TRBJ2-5,CAISESTSGRVETQYF,TGTGCCATCAGTGAGTCGACTAGCGGGAGGGTGGAGACCCAGTACTTC
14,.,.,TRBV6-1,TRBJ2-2,CAIRTGGETGELFF,TGTGCCATCAGAACAGGGGGGGAGACCGGGGAGCTGTTTTTT
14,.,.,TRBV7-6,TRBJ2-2,CASSQKTGHGELFF,TGTGCCAGCAGCCAGAAAACAGGGCACGGGGAGCTGTTTTTT
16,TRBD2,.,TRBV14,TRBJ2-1,CASSQGVGSGDNEQFF,TGTGCCAGCAGCCAAGGGGTGGGTAGCGGGGACAATGAGCAGTTCTTC
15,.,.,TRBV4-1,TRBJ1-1,CASSQLGVGNTEAFF,TGCGCCAGCAGCCAACTAGGGGTGGGGAACACTGAAGCTTTCTTT
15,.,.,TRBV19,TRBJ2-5,CASSARQTFQETQYF,TGTGCCAGTAGTGCCCGACAGACCTTCCAAGAGACCCAGTACTTC
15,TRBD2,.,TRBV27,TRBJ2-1,CASSPSGSLSSEQFF,TGTGCCAGCAGCCCTAGCGGGAGTCTCTCGAGTGAGCAGTTCTTC
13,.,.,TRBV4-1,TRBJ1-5,CASSQASNQPQHF,TGCGCCAGCAGCCAAGCCAGCAATCAGCCCCAGCATTTT
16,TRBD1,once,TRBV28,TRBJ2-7,CASSRGQGLGAYEQYF,TGTGCCAGCAGTAGGGGACAGGGGCTAGGGGCCTACGAGCAGTACTTC
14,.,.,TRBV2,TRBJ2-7,CASSEASGGYEQYF,TGTGCCAGCAGTGAGGCTAGTGGGGGCTACGAGCAGTACTTC
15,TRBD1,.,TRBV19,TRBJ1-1,CASSIEGTGDPEAFF,TGTGCCAGTAGTATAGAAGGGACAGGGGACCCTGAAGCTTTCTTT
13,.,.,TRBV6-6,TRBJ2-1,CASSKTWYNEQFF,TGTGCCAGCAGCAAAACTTGGTACAATGAGCAGTTCTTC
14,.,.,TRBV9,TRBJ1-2,CASRATDRRYGYTF,TGTGCCAGCAGGGCAACAGACCGAAGATATGGCTACACCTTC
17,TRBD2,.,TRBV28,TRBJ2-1,CASSPFLRGGSRNEQFF,TGTGCCAGCAGCCCCTTTTTACGGGGCGGGAGTCGGAATGAGCAGTTCTTC
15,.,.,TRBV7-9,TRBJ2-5,CASSLSEQVQETQYF,TGTGCCAGCAGCTTATCGGAACAGGTCCAAGAGACCCAGTACTTC
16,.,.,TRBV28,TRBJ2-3,CASSLLLDLGTDTQYF,TGTGCCAGCAGTTTACTTTTGGACCTAGGCACAGATACGCAGTATTTT
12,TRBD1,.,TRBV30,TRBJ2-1,CACGDRVNEQFF,TGTGCCTGCGGAGACAGGGTCAATGAGCAGTTCTTC
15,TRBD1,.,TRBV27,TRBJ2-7,CASSLFGQGYYEQYF,TGTGCCAGCAGTTTATTTGGACAGGGTTATTACGAGCAGTACTTC
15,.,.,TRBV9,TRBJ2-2,CASSPDGLNTGELFF,TGTGCCAGCAGCCCTGACGGATTGAACACCGGGGAGCTGTTTTTT
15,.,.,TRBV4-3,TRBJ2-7,CASSQDRGTSHEQYF,TGCGCCAGCAGCCAAGATCGGGGGACGTCCCACGAGCAGTACTTC
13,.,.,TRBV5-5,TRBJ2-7,CASSLTGLDEQYF,TGTGCCAGCAGCTTGACAGGTTTAGACGAGCAGTACTTC
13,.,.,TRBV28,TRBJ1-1,CASTEGMNTEAFF,TGTGCTTCGACGGAGGGTATGAACACTGAAGCTTTCTTT
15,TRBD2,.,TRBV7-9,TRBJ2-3,CASSFASGNTDTQYF,TGTGCCAGCAGCTTTGCTAGCGGAAACACAGATACGCAGTATTTT
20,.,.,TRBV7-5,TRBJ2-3,CVRSRLDSRTSGPLRDTQYF,TGTGTCAGAAGCCGCCTTGATTCCCGGACTAGCGGGCCTTTGAGAGATACGCAGTATTTT
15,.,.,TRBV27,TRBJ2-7,CASRRGTILPYEQYF,TGTGCCAGCAGGAGGGGGACAATCTTACCCTACGAGCAGTACTTC
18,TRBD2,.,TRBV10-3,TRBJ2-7,CAISESRGLAGASYEQYF,TGTGCCATCAGTGAGTCGAGGGGACTAGCGGGAGCAAGTTACGAGCAGTACTTC
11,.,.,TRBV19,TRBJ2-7,CASSMAGAQYF,TGTGCCAGTAGTATGGCGGGCGCGCAGTACTTC
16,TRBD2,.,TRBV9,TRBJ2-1,CASSGLAGSSYNEQFF,TGTGCCAGCAGCGGACTAGCGGGGAGCTCCTACAATGAGCAGTTCTTC
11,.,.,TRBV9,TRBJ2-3,CASSEGDTQYF,TGTGCCAGCAGCGAAGGGGATACGCAGTATTTT
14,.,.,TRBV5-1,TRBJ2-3,CASSLATGLDTQYF,TGCGCCAGCAGCTTGGCAACAGGGCTAGATACGCAGTATTTT